This T cell receptor (beta chain) was captured by sequencing in a study of neoadjuvant anti-PD-1 for oral cavity cancer. Overall study: Patients mostly received three to four biweekly nivolumab doses at 3 mg/kg before surgery.

Analysis of PBMCs was direct, with no culture step. Produced via immunoSEQ multiplex PCR; TCRdb's table is partial and in-frame only. Here the sample spans around 12,000 clones, about 60% being singletons. Germline V gene data show CDR1 as LNHDA and CDR2 as SQIVND (reference sequence). The CDR3 consists of 14 residues. Trimming took 7 bases from V and 5 from J; bases not matched to a gene: 6. This receptor was identified in a person aged 35-79 years with oral cavity squamous cell carcinoma. The source material was PBMCs, sampled before nivolumab (anti-PD-1) treatment. The chain combines TRBV19 with TRBJ2-1; 9 positions agree with TRBD2. DNA of the CDR3: TGTGCCAGTAAAAAGACTAGCGGAAACAATGAGCAGTTCTTC. Amino acids: CASKKTSGNNEQFF.